The 24 T cell receptor beta chains reported below all come from one sample, sequenced in a study of blood T cell repertoires in COVID-19. The method was immunoSEQ multiplex PCR; TCRdb's version includes in-frame clones alone and lacks a portion of them. The sample lists 70,000 or so clones, around 78% occurring once. The sequencing sample was made of peripheral blood. The receptors were sampled from a human donor in a cohort sampled during active COVID-19.

The sample holds one count of this clone. The genes are TRBV6-5 and TRBJ2-7; perhaps TRBD1 as D (5 bases). The CDR3 extends over 14 amino acids. The germline V and J ends were trimmed by 6 bases and 1 base, with 13 bases remaining between them. The germline V gene has CDR1 MNHEY and CDR2 SVGAGI. CDR3 loop: CASRRGQPSYEQYF. The CDR3 DNA reads TGTGCCAGCAGGCGCGGACAACCTTCCTACGAGCAGTACTTC.

This chain joins TRBV6-6 and TRBJ1-1; 10 bases are a match to TRBD1. The CDR3 has 14 residues. The germline CDR1 and CDR2 sequences are MNHNY and SVGAGI (reference sequence). J lost 5 bases, V lost 6 bases, and 6 bases had no gene match. The CDR3 spells CASSPGQGRTEAFF. For the CDR3, the DNA is TGTGCCAGCAGCCCGGGACAGGGGAGGACTGAAGCTTTCTTT.

The genes are TRBV20-1 and TRBJ2-7, with TRBD1 identical over 8 bases. CDR1 DFQATT and CDR2 SNEGSKA come from the germline V gene (reference sequence). Trimming removed 3 bases from V and 5 bases from J; junction bases left unmatched: 9. CDR3 length equals 14 residues. Written as DNA, the CDR3 is TGCAGTGCTAGTGGCGGCGGGACAGGTGACGAGCAGTACTTC. Its translation is CSASGGGTGDEQYF.

The sample holds a few counts of this clone. The chain carries TRBV19 and TRBJ1-2, with TRBD1 as a possible D gene (5 bases). V dropped 4 bases and J dropped 5 bases, with 26 bases sitting between them. This CDR3 contains 18 residues. Germline assignment: CDR1 LNHDA and CDR2 SQIVND (reference sequence). The CDR3 DNA reads TGTGCCAGTAGTACCCTGACAGATCTTTCAAACTCCTGGTATGGCTACACCTTC. Amino acids: CASSTLTDLSNSWYGYTF.

The rearrangement joins TRBV27 to TRBJ2-7; perhaps TRBD2 as D (6 bases). V lost 1 base to trimming and J lost 3 bases, with 10 bases between them. This CDR3 is built from 14 residues. CDR1 MNHEY and CDR2 SMNVEV come from the germline V gene (reference sequence). DNA for the CDR3: TGTGCCAGCAGTTTATTAAGCGGGCACTACGAGCAGTACTTC. Its translation is CASSLLSGHYEQYF.

In nucleotides, the CDR3 is TGTGCCAGCAAGGGGACTAGCGGGAGTCCCTACGAGCAGTACTTC. Amino acid sequence: CASKGTSGSPYEQYF. The rearrangement joins TRBV25-1 to TRBJ2-7; 14 bases agree with TRBD2. CDR1 and CDR2 from the germline V gene are MGHDK and SYGVNS. With V trimmed by 7 bases and J by 2 bases, 4 bases remained unmatched. CDR3 length equals 15 residues.

This clone has more than one count but fewer than ten. This chain links TRBV5-6 with TRBJ1-6; 10 positions agree with TRBD1. Germline values: CDR1 SGHDT, CDR2 YYEEEE. V dropped 1 base and J dropped 6; count of bases not matched to a gene: 4. The CDR3 is 16 residues long. CDR3 amino acids: CASSLRRDRGNSPLHF. CDR3 in DNA: TGTGCCAGCAGCTTGCGCCGGGACAGGGGTAATTCACCCCTCCACTTT.

The chain recombines TRBV19 with TRBJ1-5, with D hard to call. The length of the CDR3 is 13 residues. The V end lost 6 bases, the J end lost 5 bases, and 11 bases lay between the germline ends. Per germline, CDR1 LNHDA and CDR2 SQIVND (reference sequence). This CDR3 reads CASSLQLYQPQHF. The CDR3 region has the DNA TGTGCCAGTAGCCTACAGCTTTATCAGCCCCAGCATTTT.

This clone was picked up a small number of times. The genes are TRBV7-6 and TRBJ2-2, with D maybe TRBD2 (5 bases). The V gene's germline CDR1 is SGHVS and CDR2 FNYEAQ. The CDR3 sequence is 15 residues long. V lost 1 base, J lost 1 base, and 7 bases lay in between. CDR3 sequence (DNA): TGTGCCAGCAGCTTAGGAGGAGGGAACACCGGGGAGCTGTTTTTT. Amino acid sequence: CASSLGGGNTGELFF.

The rearrangement joins TRBV21-1 to TRBJ2-1; the table's D call TRBD2 went unverified against the DNA. TRBV21-1 is shown as a pseudogene. CDR3 length equals 17 residues. CDR3 sequence reads: CASSKARKREGYNEQFF. The CDR3 region has the DNA TGTGCCAGCAGCAAAGCCCGGAAGCGGGAGGGTTACAATGAGCAGTTCTTC.

V gene TRBV19 combines with J gene TRBJ2-7; possibly TRBD1 for D (5 bases). From germline, CDR1 is LNHDA and CDR2 SQIVND (reference sequence). V gave up 5 bases and J gave up 7 bases, with 15 bases separating them. The CDR3 spans 13 residues. CDR3 protein: CASSPRQPAEQYF. As DNA, the CDR3 is TGTGCCAGTAGTCCGAGACAGCCGGCGGAGCAGTACTTC.

The chain has TRBV12-5 and TRBJ1-4; 9 nucleotides align to TRBD1. Germline V gives CDR1 LGHNT, CDR2 FRNRAP. V gave up 0 bases and J gave up 11 bases; unmatched junction bases: 10. This CDR3 contains 16 residues. The CDR3 loop is CASGLVTDRGRGKLFF. The CDR3 DNA reads as TGTGCTAGTGGTTTGGTAACAGACAGGGGGAGAGGGAAACTGTTTTTT.

This chain joins TRBV11-2 and TRBJ2-1; 7 nucleotides agree with TRBD2. CDR1 is SGHAT and CDR2 is FQNNGV in the germline V gene. The CDR3 contains 16 residues. V was pared by 6 bases and J by 8 bases, with 16 bases of the junction left unmatched. CDR3 amino acids: CASSAGVAVAGYEQFF. CDR3 nucleotide sequence: TGTGCCAGCAGTGCGGGGGTTGCGGTGGCCGGCTATGAGCAGTTCTTC.

This chain joins TRBV6-4 and TRBJ2-1, with 9 bases matching TRBD1. CDR1 MRHNA and CDR2 SNTAGT come from the germline V gene. CDR3 length: 14 residues. With V trimmed by 5 bases and J by 3 bases, 2 bases remained unmatched. The CDR3 DNA sequence: TGTGCCAGCAGTCCGACAGGGGGCTACAATGAGCAGTTCTTC. Its translation: CASSPTGGYNEQFF.

The chain joins TRBV5-1 to TRBJ2-7; perhaps TRBD2 as D (5 bases). The CDR3 is 15 residues long. Germline CDR1 is SGHRS and CDR2 is YFSETQ. V lost 7 bases and J 3 bases, leaving 20 bases between the germline ends. The CDR3 reads CASADSGTAGYEQYF. DNA for the CDR3: TGCGCCAGCGCCGATTCGGGCACCGCGGGCTACGAGCAGTACTTC. Together with reference TRBV5-1 and TRBJ2-7, the CDR3 gives the full variable domain: KAGVTQTPRYLIKTRGQQVTLSCSPISGHRSVSWYQQTPGQGLQFLFEYFSETQRNKGNFPGRFSGRQFSNSRSEMNVSTLELGDSALYLCASADSGTAGYEQYFGPGTRLTVT.

The chain is built from TRBV9 and TRBJ2-4; TRBD1 aligns across 9 bases. V lost 3 bases, J lost 1 base, and 8 bases stayed unmatched. This CDR3 comprises 17 residues. The germline gives CDR1 SGDLS, CDR2 YYNGEE. The CDR3: CASSADRGSGAKNIQYF. Written as DNA, the CDR3 is TGTGCCAGCAGCGCCGACAGGGGGTCTGGGGCCAAAAACATTCAGTACTTC.

J is TRBJ2-7 and V is TRBV7-9; TRBD1 matches at 10 bases. V lost 7 bases to trimming and J lost 0 bases; unmatched junction nucleotides: 3. Germline values: CDR1 SEHNR, CDR2 FQNEAQ (reference sequence). The CDR3 is 14 amino acids. CDR3 residues: CASKRTGGSYEQYF. The CDR3 coding sequence is TGTGCCAGCAAGAGGACAGGGGGCTCCTACGAGCAGTACTTC.

The chain couples TRBV7-2 to TRBJ1-2, with D perhaps matching TRBD1 (5 bases). Germline CDR1 SGHTA, CDR2 FQGNSA. Deletions cut 1 base from V and 7 bases from J, with 13 bases between. CDR3 size: 14 residues. The CDR3 is CASSLGQGSGGYTF. CDR3 nucleotide sequence: TGTGCCAGCAGCTTAGGGCAGGGTTCGGGTGGCTACACCTTC.

The rearrangement links TRBV7-8 to TRBJ2-7; D not resolved. The V gene's germline CDR1 is SGHVS and CDR2 FQNEAQ. This CDR3 contains 14 residues. Trimming cost V 7 bases and J 0 bases, with 13 bases left between them. CDR3 residues: CASTSEINSYEQYF. CDR3 DNA sequence: TGTGCCAGCACGTCGGAGATTAACTCCTACGAGCAGTACTTC. Full variable domain (remainder filled in from reference TRBV7-8 and TRBJ2-7): GAGVSQSPRYKVAKRGQDVALRCDPISGHVSLFWYQQALGQGPEFLTYFQNEAQLDKSGLPSDRFFAERPEGSVSTLKIQRTQQEDSAVYLCASTSEINSYEQYFGPGTRLTVT.

The J gene is TRBJ2-4, the V gene TRBV3-1 (or the pseudogene TRBV3-2); 9 nucleotides match TRBD2. The V segment lost 3 bases and the J segment 7 bases; nucleotides outside the gene matches: 10. Germline V CDR1 and CDR2: LGHDT, YNNKEL (reference sequence). This CDR3 contains 16 residues. In nucleotides, the CDR3 is TGTGCCAGCAGCCAGGTTGCGGGAGGGCCATTGAACATTCAGTACTTC. This translates into CASSQVAGGPLNIQYF.

At least ten counts were recorded for this clone. This sequence joins TRBV6-2 or TRBV6-3 and TRBJ1-1; possibly TRBD1 for D (6 bases). The CDR3 has 14 residues. The germline V and J ends were trimmed by 5 bases and 4 bases, with 14 bases remaining between them. Germline-derived CDR1 and CDR2 are MNHEY and SVGEGT. CDR3 DNA sequence: TGTGCCAGCAGTCTGAGGGGGTGGGGCACTGAAGCTTTCTTT. This gives the protein CASSLRGWGTEAFF.

This chain joins TRBV5-1 and TRBJ2-7; perhaps TRBD2 as D (6 bases). V lost 4 bases and J 5 bases, leaving 19 bases between the germline ends. Germline CDR1 reads SGHRS; CDR2 reads YFSETQ. The CDR3 extends over 15 amino acids. The CDR3 loop is CASSPRLGGDNEQYF. In DNA form, the CDR3 reads TGCGCCAGCAGCCCCCGTTTGGGGGGAGACAACGAGCAGTACTTC.

This clone has more than one count but fewer than ten. J is TRBJ1-2 and V is TRBV28; D perhaps matches TRBD1 (6 bases). CDR3 length: 15 amino acids. The germline V gene has CDR1 MDHEN and CDR2 SYDVKM. The germline V and J ends were trimmed by 6 bases and 6 bases, with 20 bases remaining between them. The CDR3 region has the DNA TGTGCCAGCAGCCCTGCCACCCAGGGGTCCCATGGCTACACCTTC. It codes for CASSPATQGSHGYTF.

A single count supports this clone. This CDR3 reads CASIGTAQGEKLFF. The CDR3 DNA sequence: TGTGCCAGTATCGGGACAGCCCAGGGCGAAAAACTGTTTTTT. The chain carries TRBV19 and TRBJ1-4, with 7 bases aligning to TRBD1. The CDR3 is made up of 14 amino acids. Germline V gene data show CDR1 as LNHDA and CDR2 as SQIVND (reference sequence). Trimming removed 7 bases from V and 8 bases from J; junction bases left unmatched: 10.